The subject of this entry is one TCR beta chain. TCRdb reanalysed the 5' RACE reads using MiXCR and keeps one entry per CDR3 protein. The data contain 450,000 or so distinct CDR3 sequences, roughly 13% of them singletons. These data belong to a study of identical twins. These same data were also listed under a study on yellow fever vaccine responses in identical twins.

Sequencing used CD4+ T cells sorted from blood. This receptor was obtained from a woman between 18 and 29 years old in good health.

CDR3 sequence reads: CASSILSGINSNEQFF. The CDR3 DNA sequence: TGTGCCAGCAGTATCTTAAGCGGGATAAATTCGAATGAGCAGTTCTTC. The J gene is TRBJ2-1, the V gene TRBV27; TRBD2 agrees at 7 bases. V lost 5 bases to trimming and J lost 7 bases; unmatched junction nucleotides: 14. Germline values: CDR1 MNHEY, CDR2 SMNVEV (reference sequence). The CDR3 spans 16 residues.